The 30 T cell receptor beta chains given below trace back to one sample, sequenced in a study of blood T cells in healthy people across ages. Using a J-beta primer mix together with a sample-barcoded 5' primer, a second PCR was run for roughly 6 to 12 cycles. A single record per CDR3 protein comes from TCRdb applying MiXCR to the 5' RACE reads. Altogether 1.5 million to 2 million distinct CDR3 sequences are present, approximately 32% being singletons, with the ten largest covering 11%. Input material: blood. These receptors were taken from a woman between 25 and 40 years old in good health.

This clonotype came up many times. The chain joins TRBV15 to TRBJ1-2; D not certain. V was cut by 0 bases and J by 3 bases, with 14 bases left in between. Germline V gives CDR1 LNHNV, CDR2 YYDKDF (reference sequence). The CDR3 consists of 16 residues. The CDR3: CATSRDSRGLYYGYTF. DNA for the CDR3: TGTGCCACCAGCAGAGATAGCCGAGGGCTTTACTATGGCTACACCTTC. The full variable domain, in which reference TRBV15 and TRBJ1-2 provide the parts outside the CDR3, is DAMVIQNPRYQVTQFGKPVTLSCSQTLNHNVMYWYQQKSSQAPKLLFHYYDKDFNNEADTPDNFQSRRPNTSFCFLDIRSPGLGDTAMYLCATSRDSRGLYYGYTFGSGTRLTVV.

With respect to this clonotype: The junction shows a germline mismatch at one end, possibly a read error. The chain employs TRBV11-2 and TRBJ2-7; D remains ambiguous. The CDR3 contains 15 residues. The germline CDR1 and CDR2 sequences are SGHAT and FQNNGV. Here the CDR3 reads CASSLSAVLSYKQYF. CDR3 nucleotides: TGTGCCAGCAGCTTATCGGCGGTTCTCTCCTACAAGCAGTACTTC.

The V and J genes are TRBV7-6 and TRBJ2-7; 9 nucleotides align to TRBD2. V trimming: 1 base; J trimming: 3 bases; junction bases outside the gene matches: 4. The CDR3 consists of 15 residues. Germline-derived CDR1 and CDR2 are SGHVS and FNYEAQ. DNA for the CDR3: TGTGCCAGCAGCTTAGTAGCGGGAGAGATCTACGAGCAGTACTTC. This encodes CASSLVAGEIYEQYF.

The rearrangement uses TRBV5-4 and TRBJ2-1, with TRBD2 identical over 8 bases. The germline CDR1 and CDR2 sequences are SGHNT and YYREEE (reference sequence). The V gene end was trimmed by 0 bases and the J gene end by 10 bases; junction bases not matched to a gene: 3. The CDR3 is 13 amino acids. For the CDR3, the DNA is TGTGCCAGCAGCTTGGAGCGGGGGAGGGAGCAGTTCTTC. Its protein is CASSLERGREQFF.

The chain couples TRBV7-8 to TRBJ1-5; D gene unclear. Per the germline V gene, CDR1 is SGHVS and CDR2 is FQNEAQ. The CDR3 totals 15 residues. V was trimmed by 2 bases and J by 1 base, leaving 9 bases between them. DNA for the CDR3: TGTGCCAGCAGCTTATTTGTTGGCAGCAATCAGCCCCAGCATTTT. It codes for CASSLFVGSNQPQHF.

This clonotype showed up just a few times. The J gene is TRBJ2-4, the V gene TRBV12-3 or TRBV12-4; D not certain. V shed 5 bases and J shed 0 bases, with 8 bases lying between them. The CDR3 consists of 14 residues. The CDR3 loop reads CASSGILAKNIQYF. For the CDR3, the DNA is TGTGCCAGCAGTGGTATACTAGCCAAAAACATTCAGTACTTC.

This chain joins TRBV9 and TRBJ1-6; 7 nucleotides align to TRBD1. V shed 3 bases, J shed 8 bases, and the junction held 2 bases outside the gene matches. CDR1 SGDLS and CDR2 YYNGEE come from the germline V gene. This CDR3 spans 13 amino acids. In DNA, the CDR3 is TGTGCCAGCAGCGCAACAGGGGATTCACCCCTCCACTTT. Its protein is CASSATGDSPLHF.

The rearrangement links TRBV21-1 to TRBJ2-3. TRBV21-1 corresponds to a pseudogene. The CDR3 totals 13 residues. CDR3 in DNA: TGTGCCAGCAGCAAAAAGGTGACAGATACGCAGTATTTT. Its protein product is CASSKKVTDTQYF.

This clonotype was seen a few times. This sequence joins TRBV30 and TRBJ2-5, with a tentative D call TRBD1 (5 bases). The germline gives CDR1 GTSNPN, CDR2 SVGIG (reference sequence). This CDR3 is built from 13 residues. Trimming took 0 bases from V and 3 from J, leaving 8 bases between them. CDR3 bases: TGTGCCTGGAGTGTACGCAGGGAAGAGACCCAGTACTTC. Translating gives CAWSVRREETQYF.

The chain carries TRBV3-1 and TRBJ2-3; D might be TRBD2 (8 bases). V was trimmed by 0 bases and J by 14 bases, leaving 24 bases between them. In germline, CDR1 is LGHDT, CDR2 YNNKEL (reference sequence). The CDR3 consists of 16 residues. The CDR3 spells CASSQDSLGGRGDRYF. CDR3 coding DNA: TGTGCCAGCAGCCAAGATTCACTAGGGGGGCGGGGGGACAGGTATTTT.

In this sample, this clonotype turned up a few times. The V and J genes are TRBV6-1 and TRBJ1-2; D call uncertain. The CDR3 loop spans 15 amino acids. Trimming left V 4 bases short and J 0 bases short, with 12 bases between. Germline V gene lookup returns CDR1 MNHNS and CDR2 SASEGT. CDR3 sequence: CASSGSSRANYGYTF. CDR3 DNA: TGTGCCAGCAGTGGGTCGAGTCGAGCTAACTATGGCTACACCTTC.

V gene TRBV6-6 combines with J gene TRBJ2-5, with 11 bases that match TRBD2. CDR1 MNHNY and CDR2 SVGAGI come from the germline V gene (reference sequence). V shed 6 bases and J 0 bases; nucleotides not matched to a gene: 9. The CDR3 consists of 17 residues. For the CDR3, the DNA is TGTGCCAGCAGCCCCTTCCGACTAGCGGGAAACCAAGAGACCCAGTACTTC. Translation: CASSPFRLAGNQETQYF.

This clonotype was seen a handful of times. V is TRBV20-1 and J is TRBJ2-7, with TRBD2 matching over 8 bases. The J segment lost 2 bases and the V segment lost 6 bases, leaving 6 bases of the junction unmatched. Germline V gene lookup returns CDR1 DFQATT and CDR2 SNEGSKA (reference sequence). This CDR3 contains 13 residues. The CDR3 is CSATGTSPYEQYF. CDR3 sequence (DNA): TGCAGTGCAACCGGGACTAGTCCCTACGAGCAGTACTTC.

This clonotype was observed a few times. This chain's CDR3 is CASSPGTAVEKLFF. DNA for the CDR3: TGTGCCAGCAGCCCCGGGACAGCGGTTGAAAAACTGTTTTTT. J is TRBJ1-4 and V is TRBV7-9; 7 nucleotides agree with TRBD1. The CDR3 length is 14 residues. Trimming at V came to 5 bases and at J to 7 bases, leaving 7 bases not matched to a gene. Per the germline V gene, CDR1 is SEHNR and CDR2 is FQNEAQ (reference sequence).

The chain uses TRBV4-1 and TRBJ2-2, with TRBD2 matching 11 bases. This CDR3 has 19 amino acids. The germline V gene encodes CDR1 MGHRA and CDR2 YSYEKL. The V and J ends lost 0 bases and 1 base, in that order; junction bases with no gene match: 7. CDR3 residues: CASSQDAASGGMNTGELFF. DNA of the CDR3: TGCGCCAGCAGCCAAGATGCGGCTAGCGGGGGGATGAACACCGGGGAGCTGTTTTTT.

V usage is TRBV20-1 and J usage is TRBJ2-7, with TRBD2 matching 8 bases. Looked up from germline, CDR1 is DFQATT and CDR2 is SNEGSKA (reference sequence). The CDR3 has 13 residues. The V and J ends lost 5 bases and 3 bases, in that order; junction bases with no gene match: 6. The CDR3 here is CSAPNSGDYEQYF. CDR3 bases: TGCAGTGCTCCGAATAGCGGGGACTACGAGCAGTACTTC.

In this sample, this clonotype turned up a few times. This sequence joins TRBV12-3 or TRBV12-4 and TRBJ1-1; 12 bases align to TRBD1. V was clipped by 8 bases and J by 6 bases; unmatched bases: 13. The CDR3 has 16 residues. The CDR3 protein is CASSLGGTGGFAEAFF. The DNA for the CDR3 is TGTGCCAGCTCCCTAGGGGGGACAGGGGGCTTCGCTGAAGCTTTCTTT.

This clonotype showed up many times. The chain has TRBV29-1 and TRBJ2-1; 8 bases match TRBD2. Germline assignment: CDR1 SQVTM and CDR2 ANQGSEA. This CDR3 has 12 amino acids. With V trimmed by 1 base and J by 13 bases, 6 bases remained unmatched. The CDR3, as DNA: TGCAGCGTTGAAGGGACTAGCTATTCCCAGTTCTTC. This sequence encodes CSVEGTSYSQFF.

J is TRBJ2-5 and V is TRBV7-9; D may be TRBD2 (6 bases). The CDR3 has 15 residues. Trimming removed 3 bases at V and 5 bases at J, with 16 bases between. Per the germline V gene, CDR1 is SEHNR and CDR2 is FQNEAQ (reference sequence). The CDR3 loop is CASSFYSGRGETQYF. The CDR3 bases are TGTGCCAGCAGCTTCTATAGCGGCCGGGGGGAGACCCAGTACTTC.

The V and J genes are TRBV7-8 and TRBJ2-3; D is perhaps TRBD1 or TRBD2 (5 bases each). Germline V gives CDR1 SGHVS, CDR2 FQNEAQ. Deletions cut 2 bases from V and 0 bases from J, with 15 bases between. This CDR3 region has 17 residues. The CDR3 spells CASSLSSGRVSTDTQYF. DNA of the CDR3: TGTGCCAGCAGCTTATCCAGCGGCAGGGTTAGCACAGATACGCAGTATTTT.

The chain has TRBV20-1 and TRBJ2-7; 14 bases map to TRBD2. The end of the DNA fits TRBJ2-5 better, so the J call may be wrong. The CDR3 is 15 residues long. Per the germline V gene, CDR1 is DFQATT and CDR2 is SNEGSKA (reference sequence). CDR3 nucleotide sequence: TGCAGTGCTAGACCCGTGACTAGCGGGGGGGGGACCCAGTACTTC. This sequence encodes CSARPVTSGGGTQYF.

This clonotype was seen only a few times. This chain joins TRBV14 and TRBJ2-5; tentatively, D is TRBD2 (6 bases). The germline CDR1 and CDR2 sequences are SGHDN and FVKESK. V lost 5 bases and J 5 bases, leaving 15 bases between the germline ends. The CDR3 totals 14 residues. The CDR3 here is CASSRDFTQETQYF. The DNA for the CDR3 is TGTGCCAGCAGCAGGGACTTTACCCAGGAGACCCAGTACTTC.

This clonotype was detected only a few times. The chain uses TRBV4-1 and TRBJ1-2; possible D gene TRBD1, 5 bases. V was clipped by 2 bases and J by 4 bases, with 17 bases between them. The CDR3 length is 16 residues. Germline V CDR1 and CDR2: MGHRA, YSYEKL. In nucleotides, the CDR3 is TGCGCCAGCAGCCAACGGGACGGGGAGCCCTTCTATGGCTACACCTTC. Translation: CASSQRDGEPFYGYTF.

This clonotype was counted between two and nine times. The gene calls are TRBV14 and TRBJ2-1, with 8 bases fitting TRBD2. The CDR3 contains 15 residues. The germline V gene encodes CDR1 SGHDN and CDR2 FVKESK. The ends lost 5 bases at V and 0 bases at J; junction bases unmatched: 3. The CDR3, as DNA: TGTGCCAGCAGCGCACTAGCGGACTCCTACAATGAGCAGTTCTTC. The encoded protein is CASSALADSYNEQFF.

J is TRBJ2-7 and V is TRBV7-2; TRBD2 agrees at 8 bases. Looked up from germline, CDR1 is SGHTA and CDR2 is FQGNSA. This CDR3 comprises 13 residues. The V gene end was trimmed by 7 bases and the J gene end by 6 bases; junction bases not matched to a gene: 8. The chain's CDR3 is CASILPGGVEQYF. CDR3 nucleotides: TGTGCCAGCATCCTCCCGGGGGGGGTCGAGCAGTACTTC.

This clonotype was counted only a few times. This sequence joins TRBV29-1 and TRBJ2-1; D perhaps matches TRBD2 (5 bases). Trimming cost V 3 bases and J 8 bases, with 20 bases left between them. The CDR3 extends over 15 amino acids. Germline CDR1 is SQVTM and CDR2 is ANQGSEA. The CDR3, as DNA: TGCAGCGTTGAGGTCGGGGAAGGGCCCACCTATGAGCAGTTCTTC. Its protein is CSVEVGEGPTYEQFF.

The table lists this clonotype with a few counts. The rearrangement joins TRBV29-1 to TRBJ1-6; D ambiguous. Trimming cost V 0 bases and J 6 bases, with 6 bases left between them. The CDR3 is made up of 13 amino acids. Germline CDR1 SQVTM, CDR2 ANQGSEA. CDR3 sequence reads: CSVEERPNSPLHF. The CDR3 DNA reads as TGCAGCGTTGAAGAGAGACCTAATTCACCCCTCCACTTT.

The V and J genes are TRBV10-3 and TRBJ2-7, with D perhaps TRBD1 (6 bases). The CDR3 sequence is 14 residues long. The germline V gene has CDR1 ENHRY and CDR2 SYGVKD. Trimming took 3 bases from V and 3 from J, leaving 12 bases between them. CDR3: CAISDPGHHYEQYF. The CDR3, as DNA: TGTGCCATCAGTGACCCGGGACACCACTACGAGCAGTACTTC.

V gene TRBV11-2 combines with J gene TRBJ1-2, with D maybe TRBD1 (6 bases). Germline assignment: CDR1 SGHAT and CDR2 FQNNGV. Trimming took off 6 bases at V and 8 bases at J, with 13 bases between the two ends. This CDR3 contains 12 residues. In nucleotides, the CDR3 is TGTGCCAGCAGAGCAGGGGTTGCAGGCTACACCTTC. It yields the protein CASRAGVAGYTF.

This clonotype occurred a few times. This chain joins TRBV20-1 and TRBJ2-1; 7 bases are a match to TRBD2. Germline CDR1 is DFQATT and CDR2 is SNEGSKA (reference sequence). J lost 5 bases, V lost 0 bases, and 16 bases had no gene match. The CDR3 runs 18 residues. The CDR3 nucleotides are TGCAGTGCTAGAGATCTCGGACCGCCAGCGGGGAACCACAATGAGCAGTTCTTC. Translating it yields CSARDLGPPAGNHNEQFF.